These 20 T cell receptor beta chains came from one sample sequenced in a study of neoadjuvant anti-PD-1 for oral cavity cancer. Time point given: after neoadjuvant nivolumab, at surgical resection. This table comes from immunoSEQ multiplex PCR, and its TCRdb copy is limited to in-frame clones, with some not included. Among about 9,600 clones listed, around 66% were seen once. This sample comprised PBMCs, obtained after nivolumab (anti-PD-1) treatment. The source of these receptors is a person between 40 and 85 years old with oral cavity squamous cell carcinoma.

The rearrangement uses TRBV10-2 and TRBJ1-1; D may be TRBD1 (5 bases). V lost 2 bases and J 0 bases, leaving 16 bases between the germline ends. The CDR3 length is 17 residues. Germline V gene data show CDR1 as WSHSY and CDR2 as SAAADI. In nucleotides, the CDR3 is TGCGCCAGCAGTGAGCGCCAGGGCCATGGAATGAACACTGAAGCTTTCTTT. Its translation is CASSERQGHGMNTEAFF.

On this clone itself: Compared with germline, one end of the junction differs, possibly owing to a read error. The V call is TRBV7-9, the J call TRBJ2-2, with a possible D match to TRBD1 (6 bases). The germline gives CDR1 SEHNR, CDR2 FQNEAQ (reference sequence). This CDR3 is built from 15 residues. For the CDR3, the DNA is TGCGCCAGCAGCTTACAGGGCCGGGCCACCGGGGAGCTGTTTTTT. It translates to CASSLQGRATGELFF.

This clone was seen more than once but under ten times. The chain combines TRBV9 with TRBJ1-3; D is ambiguous. The germline CDR1 and CDR2 sequences are SGDLS and YYNGEE. V was trimmed by 3 bases and J by 0 bases, leaving 13 bases between them. The CDR3 loop spans 16 amino acids. This CDR3 is CASSALMKSSGNTIYF. The CDR3 coding sequence is TGTGCCAGCAGCGCCCTTATGAAAAGCTCTGGAAACACCATATATTTT.

The chain has TRBV6-5 and TRBJ2-1, with D possibly called TRBD1 or TRBD2 (5 bases each). The CDR3 contains 16 residues. The germline CDR1 and CDR2 sequences are MNHEY and SVGAGI. The V gene lost 0 bases and the J gene lost 2 bases, with 11 bases spanning the gap. CDR3 in DNA: TGTGCCAGCAGTTACTCGAGCCAGGGAGCCTACAATGAGCAGTTCTTC. Translated, it gives CASSYSSQGAYNEQFF.

The V gene is TRBV5-1, the J gene TRBJ2-1, with D possibly matching TRBD2 (6 bases). This CDR3 comprises 17 residues. Per the germline V gene, CDR1 is SGHRS and CDR2 is YFSETQ. Deletions cut 4 bases from V and 3 bases from J, with 20 bases between. DNA for the CDR3: TGCGCCAGCAGCCGGGGGATCACCCAATCTCGCTACAATGAGCAGTTCTTC. Encoded protein: CASSRGITQSRYNEQFF.

This clone was seen a handful of times. V is TRBV2 and J is TRBJ2-7; D assignment may be TRBD1 or TRBD2 (5 bases each). The V end lost 5 bases, the J end lost 6 bases, and 11 bases lay between the germline ends. The V gene's germline CDR1 is SNHLY and CDR2 FYNNEI. This CDR3 contains 12 residues. The CDR3: CASSPTGGEQYF. As DNA, the CDR3 is TGTGCCAGCAGTCCTACAGGAGGCGAGCAGTACTTC.

The genes are TRBV2 and TRBJ2-7; D not certain. The CDR3 length is 11 residues. Germline loops: CDR1 SNHLY, CDR2 FYNNEI. The ends were cut back, 2 bases at V and 3 bases at J, with 2 bases in the middle. This CDR3 is CASSEHYEQYF. The CDR3 DNA sequence: TGTGCCAGCAGTGAACACTACGAGCAGTACTTC.

The genes are TRBV19 and TRBJ2-5; perhaps TRBD1 as D (7 bases). The CDR3 runs 13 residues. Germline V lookup: CDR1 LNHDA, CDR2 SQIVND (reference sequence). Trimming stripped 6 bases from V and 5 bases from J, with 13 bases between. Here the CDR3 reads CASSRGRWETQYF. The CDR3, as DNA: TGTGCCAGTAGCAGGGGGAGGTGGGAGACCCAGTACTTC.

The V and J genes are TRBV13 and TRBJ2-1; 8 positions agree with TRBD2. The germline CDR1 and CDR2 sequences are PRHDT and FYEKMQ (reference sequence). J gave up 2 bases and V 1 base, and 7 bases lay outside the gene matches. This CDR3 has 17 residues. The CDR3 loop is CASSLDSSGSTYNEQFF. For the CDR3, the DNA is TGTGCCAGCAGCTTAGACTCCAGCGGGAGCACCTACAATGAGCAGTTCTTC.

This clone has just a few counts. The chain uses TRBV29-1 and TRBJ1-1, with a weak D call TRBD1 (5 bases). Germline CDR1 SQVTM, CDR2 ANQGSEA. V lost 7 bases to trimming and J lost 6 bases, with 12 bases between them. The CDR3 is 11 amino acids. CDR3: CSAQGASEAFF. CDR3 bases: TGCAGCGCCCAAGGGGCCTCTGAAGCTTTCTTT.

The chain carries TRBV7-2 and TRBJ1-3, with D possibly being TRBD1 (5 bases). The CDR3 covers 16 residues. The germline V gene encodes CDR1 SGHTA and CDR2 FQGNSA. V lost 2 bases, J lost 0 bases, and 11 bases lay in between. CDR3 DNA: TGTGCCAGCAGCTTAATTACGAGGGGCTCTGGAAACACCATATATTTT. Translated: CASSLITRGSGNTIYF.

V usage is TRBV5-4 and J usage is TRBJ2-3, with D tentatively TRBD2 (5 bases). The germline CDR1 and CDR2 sequences are SGHNT and YYREEE (reference sequence). V was clipped by 0 bases and J by 0 bases, with 8 bases between them. This CDR3 comprises 15 residues. CDR3: CASSLAGISTDTQYF. CDR3 in DNA: TGTGCCAGCAGCTTGGCGGGGATTAGCACAGATACGCAGTATTTT.

The chain employs TRBV27 and TRBJ2-7; D may be TRBD1 or TRBD2 (5 bases each). The V gene's germline CDR1 is MNHEY and CDR2 SMNVEV (reference sequence). The V end was cut by 7 bases, the J end by 1 base, with 11 bases between. The CDR3 is made up of 13 amino acids. CDR3 loop: CASKPGSSYEQYF. CDR3 in DNA: TGTGCCAGCAAACCAGGGAGTTCCTACGAGCAGTACTTC.

This clone was recorded a few times. The chain carries TRBV7-2 and TRBJ1-1; no reliable D call. V lost 3 bases, J lost 11 bases, and 16 bases lay in between. Germline CDR1 is SGHTA and CDR2 is FQGNSA. The CDR3 runs 13 residues. CDR3 loop: CASSFGFLYDAFF. CDR3 DNA sequence: TGTGCCAGCAGCTTTGGGTTCCTTTATGATGCTTTCTTT.

The chain uses TRBV11-2 and TRBJ2-3, with TRBD1 as a possible D gene (6 bases). The germline V and J ends were trimmed by 5 bases and 6 bases, with 24 bases remaining between them. CDR1 and CDR2 from the germline V gene are SGHAT and FQNNGV. This CDR3 is 17 amino acids long. CDR3 sequence reads: CASSARGGALRRDTQYF. CDR3 coding DNA: TGTGCCAGCAGCGCCAGGGGTGGGGCCCTCCGCCGGGATACGCAGTATTTT.

The chain combines TRBV9 with TRBJ2-2; no definite D call. The V gene's germline CDR1 is SGDLS and CDR2 YYNGEE. This CDR3 comprises 15 residues. Trimming stripped 3 bases from V and 0 bases from J, with 9 bases between. The CDR3 protein is CASSAGRSNTGELFF. CDR3 bases: TGTGCCAGCAGCGCTGGGCGTTCGAACACCGGGGAGCTGTTTTTT.

This chain joins TRBV5-4 and TRBJ1-6, with 9 bases aligning to TRBD1. The CDR3 is 14 amino acids. Germline lookup yields CDR1 SGHNT and CDR2 YYREEE (reference sequence). J lost 9 bases, V lost 4 bases, and 5 bases had no gene match. The CDR3 nucleotides are TGTGCCAGCAGCGACCGGGACAGGGTTTCACCCCTCCACTTT. It specifies CASSDRDRVSPLHF. Full variable domain (missing parts from reference TRBV5-4 and TRBJ1-6): ETGVTQSPTHLIKTRGQQVTLRCSSQSGHNTVSWYQQALGQGPQFIFQYYREEENGRGNFPPRFSGLQFPNYSSELNVNALELDDSALYLCASSDRDRVSPLHFGNGTRLTVT.

The V call is TRBV5-1, the J call TRBJ2-1; weak D call: TRBD2 (6 bases). The germline V gene encodes CDR1 SGHRS and CDR2 YFSETQ. Trimming took off 1 base at V and 1 base at J, with 12 bases between the two ends. This CDR3 contains 16 residues. CDR3 nucleotide sequence: TGCGCCAGCAGCTTGTTAGCTCTAGCGTCCTACAATGAGCAGTTCTTC. This codes for CASSLLALASYNEQFF.

This clone was recorded a few times. This rearrangement joins TRBV6-6 to TRBJ1-2; 8 nucleotides align to TRBD1. The V segment lost 3 bases and the J segment 1 base; nucleotides outside the gene matches: 7. The length of the CDR3 is 16 residues. Germline CDR1 and CDR2: MNHNY and SVGAGI (reference sequence). This CDR3 is CASSYLGQGFNYGYTF. CDR3 bases: TGTGCCAGCAGTTATCTAGGACAGGGATTTAACTATGGCTACACCTTC.

The V and J genes are TRBV2 and TRBJ1-5; D is undetermined. There are 14 residues in the CDR3. Trimming stripped 4 bases from V and 0 bases from J, with 7 bases between. Germline loops: CDR1 SNHLY, CDR2 FYNNEI. DNA for the CDR3: TGTGCCAGCAGTGGGCTGGTTAGCAATCAGCCCCAGCATTTT. It codes for CASSGLVSNQPQHF.